These 14 T cell receptor beta chains were all obtained from the same sample, sequenced in a study of T cell changes during pregnancy in multiple sclerosis (dated by TCRdb to the late 2010s). The library came from the immunoSEQ multiplex PCR assay. Drawn from immuneACCESS, this table holds only the in-frame rearrangements with V and J called that TCRdb kept. Clones are partly lost; checked studies trace under half to an unresolved V gene and leave the rest unexplained. This sample comprises fewer than 15,000 clones, about nine tenths of them detected only once. Together, the top ten hold around 13% of the sample. Sequencing used CD8+ T cells from peripheral blood mononuclear cells, obtained after pregnancy. The receptors originated from a female donor in good health, enrolled as a control in a pregnancy study.

There are a few counts of this clone. The rearrangement joins TRBV4-3 to TRBJ2-6; D may be TRBD1 (6 bases). The CDR3 length is 16 residues. Trimming stripped 2 bases from V and 2 bases from J, with 10 bases between. Germline CDR1 and CDR2: LGHNA and YSLEER. The CDR3 coding sequence is TGCGCCAGCAGCCAAACAACAGGGACTGGGGCCAACGTCCTGACTTTC. This gives the protein CASSQTTGTGANVLTF.

The CDR3 DNA is TGTGCCAGCAGCTCACAGGGTAGGGGGAACACTGAAGCTTTCTTT. Amino acids: CASSSQGRGNTEAFF. The chain combines TRBV13 with TRBJ1-1; perhaps TRBD1 as D (6 bases). From germline, CDR1 is PRHDT and CDR2 FYEKMQ (reference sequence). V was trimmed by 4 bases and J by 1 base, leaving 13 bases between them. This CDR3 has 15 residues.

The CDR3 DNA reads TGTGCCAGCAGTTTATCGTCGGCAGGCTACTCCTACGAGCAGTACTTC. This gives the protein CASSLSSAGYSYEQYF. The chain combines TRBV27 with TRBJ2-7; D is ambiguous. The germline V and J ends were trimmed by 0 bases and 0 bases, with 12 bases remaining between them. The CDR3 has 16 amino acids. Germline V gene data show CDR1 as MNHEY and CDR2 as SMNVEV (reference sequence).

The chain links TRBV10-2 to TRBJ1-6; 9 bases are a match to TRBD1. Germline V lookup: CDR1 WSHSY, CDR2 SAAADI. J lost 9 bases, V lost 6 bases, and 12 bases had no gene match. This CDR3 is built from 16 residues. The CDR3 loop reads CASRAPGTGLRSPLHF. Here the CDR3 DNA reads TGCGCCAGCAGAGCACCCGGGACAGGGTTACGTTCACCCCTCCACTTT.

The V gene is TRBV5-1, the J gene TRBJ1-1; D is unresolved. The V end was cut by 3 bases, the J end by 2 bases, with 14 bases between. The CDR3 length is 15 residues. Germline values: CDR1 SGHRS, CDR2 YFSETQ. CDR3 DNA: TGCGCCAGCAGCTGGGCCCAGGATATTAACACTGAAGCTTTCTTT. It yields the protein CASSWAQDINTEAFF.

This chain links TRBV6-1 with TRBJ2-1; TRBD2 matches 10 bases. Trimming took 0 bases from V and 4 from J; bases not matched to a gene: 0. CDR1 is MNHNS and CDR2 is SASEGT in the germline V gene. This CDR3 is built from 15 residues. CDR3 protein: CASSEASGGYNEQFF. The CDR3 region has the DNA TGTGCCAGCAGTGAAGCTAGCGGGGGGTACAATGAGCAGTTCTTC.

As for this clone: The junction shows a germline mismatch at one end, possibly a read error. This chain connects TRBV7-7 to TRBJ2-3; the D is unclear. In germline, CDR1 is SSHAT, CDR2 FNYEAQ (reference sequence). The CDR3 is 14 residues long. CDR3 coding DNA: TGTGCTAGCAGCCCCCTCCAGAACACAGATACGCAGTATTTT. Translating gives CASSPLQNTDTQYF.

This chain uses TRBV27 with TRBJ2-7; no clear D. Germline assignment: CDR1 MNHEY and CDR2 SMNVEV (reference sequence). Trimming pared 2 bases from V and 7 bases from J, leaving 15 bases between. The CDR3 contains 14 residues. CDR3 coding DNA: TGTGCCAGCAGTTTAGGTCAGGCAGGCTATGAGCAGTACTTC. As protein: CASSLGQAGYEQYF.

This chain links TRBV12-2 with TRBJ1-6; TRBD1, the table's D call, was not compared with the DNA. TRBV12-2 has pseudogene status. This CDR3 comprises 17 residues. For the CDR3, the DNA is TGTGCAAGTCGCTTACCGCTCCCGGGACAGACCAATTCACCCCTCCACTTT. Translated: CASRLPLPGQTNSPLHF.

This chain connects TRBV7-3 to TRBJ2-1, with D possibly matching TRBD2 (5 bases). Per the germline V gene, CDR1 is SGHTA and CDR2 is FQGTGA. V lost 2 bases, J lost 3 bases, and 11 bases lay in between. This CDR3 has 15 amino acids. This chain's CDR3 is CASSLRGSGYNEQFF. The CDR3 bases are TGTGCCAGCAGCTTACGGGGTTCGGGCTACAATGAGCAGTTCTTC.

V and J are TRBV28 and TRBJ2-1, with D tentatively TRBD2 (5 bases). V was trimmed by 5 bases and J by 4 bases, leaving 9 bases between them. The germline gives CDR1 MDHEN, CDR2 SYDVKM. This CDR3 is built from 13 residues. CDR3 sequence (DNA): TGTGCCAGCAGTGGGCGCGGGTACAATGAGCAGTTCTTC. Encoded protein: CASSGRGYNEQFF.

This chain connects TRBV28 to TRBJ2-3; a possible D gene is TRBD1 (5 bases). The CDR3 runs to 19 residues. With 5 bases removed from V and 2 bases from J, the gap between germline ends came to 26 bases. Germline CDR1 and CDR2: MDHEN and SYDVKM. Here the CDR3 DNA reads TGTGCCAGCAGTCACCCCGTCCCCTGGACACTGTATTACACAGATACGCAGTATTTT. Protein product: CASSHPVPWTLYYTDTQYF.

The chain carries TRBV29-1 and TRBJ2-7; TRBD2 agrees at 8 bases. The V segment lost 5 bases and the J segment 0 bases; nucleotides outside the gene matches: 0. The germline CDR1 and CDR2 sequences are SQVTM and ANQGSEA. The CDR3 is made up of 12 amino acids. The CDR3 loop reads CSVRGGSYEQYF. The CDR3 coding sequence is TGCAGCGTTCGGGGGGGCTCCTACGAGCAGTACTTC.

The chain couples TRBV30 to TRBJ2-3, with 9 bases identical to TRBD2. The CDR3 loop spans 15 amino acids. Germline values: CDR1 GTSNPN, CDR2 SVGIG (reference sequence). The V and J ends lost 4 bases and 5 bases, in that order; junction bases with no gene match: 10. The DNA for the CDR3 is TGTGCCTGGAATGTCGGTGCGGGAGGGATAGATACGCAGTATTTT. It encodes CAWNVGAGGIDTQYF.